Below, 27 T cell receptor beta chains from the same sample are listed, as sequenced in a study of T cell responses to AZD1222 COVID-19 vaccine. Sequencing was performed with immunoSEQ multiplex PCR; in TCRdb, only in-frame clones are kept and a portion is missing. The sample lists under 150,000 clones, around 93% occurring once. The sample here was peripheral blood, taken on day 0 of AZD1222 vaccination. The source of these receptors is an adult in good health.

V gene TRBV5-1 combines with J gene TRBJ1-1; D remains ambiguous. Germline V gene lookup returns CDR1 SGHRS and CDR2 YFSETQ. CDR3 size: 13 residues. V lost 3 bases, J lost 11 bases, and 17 bases lay in between. The CDR3 is CASSSGPRQVAFF. The CDR3 DNA is TGCGCCAGCAGCTCCGGACCCCGCCAGGTTGCTTTCTTT.

The rearrangement links TRBV7-9 to TRBJ1-2; no clear D. Trimming took off 7 bases at V and 6 bases at J, with 15 bases between the two ends. There are 13 residues in the CDR3. Germline V lookup: CDR1 SEHNR, CDR2 FQNEAQ (reference sequence). Here the CDR3 reads CASIPVAINGYTF. The CDR3 bases are TGTGCCAGCATCCCCGTGGCTATCAATGGCTACACCTTC.

This chain uses TRBV24-1 with TRBJ2-7; 7 bases agree with TRBD1. The CDR3 runs 12 residues. Germline CDR1 and CDR2: KGHDR and SFDVKD. J gave up 5 bases and V 9 bases, and 6 bases lay outside the gene matches. The CDR3 region is CATGDRSDEQYF. The CDR3 bases are TGTGCCACCGGGGACAGATCGGACGAGCAGTACTTC.

The chain has TRBV12-5 and TRBJ1-6; no reliable D call. Germline CDR1 is LGHNT and CDR2 is FRNRAP. This CDR3 has 13 residues. V lost 3 bases, J lost 5 bases, and 5 bases lay in between. CDR3 in DNA: TGTGCTAGTGGTTTACAGAATAATTCACCCCTCCACTTT. Protein: CASGLQNNSPLHF.

CDR3 sequence reads: CASSFRVYNEQFF. CDR3 DNA sequence: TGTGCCAGCAGTTTTCGGGTCTACAATGAGCAGTTCTTC. The chain combines TRBV27 with TRBJ2-1; no clear D. The CDR3 totals 13 residues. V was clipped by 3 bases and J by 3 bases, with 6 bases between them. Looked up from germline, CDR1 is MNHEY and CDR2 is SMNVEV (reference sequence).

The rearrangement links TRBV6-5 to TRBJ1-2, with a weak D call TRBD1 (6 bases). The V and J ends lost 8 bases and 5 bases respectively, with 15 bases between them. CDR3 length: 13 residues. Germline V gene lookup returns CDR1 MNHEY and CDR2 SVGAGI. The CDR3 protein is CASLTGMWYGYTF. The DNA of the CDR3 is TGTGCCAGCCTAACAGGGATGTGGTATGGCTACACCTTC.

The chain is built from TRBV7-2 and TRBJ2-7; perhaps TRBD2 as D (5 bases). Trimming took off 3 bases at V and 3 bases at J, with 12 bases between the two ends. This CDR3 is 14 amino acids long. The germline V gene encodes CDR1 SGHTA and CDR2 FQGNSA. CDR3: CASSFFALDYEQYF. The CDR3 coding sequence is TGTGCCAGCAGCTTTTTTGCACTAGACTACGAGCAGTACTTC.

This chain connects TRBV10-3 to TRBJ2-7; D possibly uses TRBD1 or TRBD2 (5 bases each). This CDR3 is built from 16 residues. Germline CDR1 and CDR2: ENHRY and SYGVKD. With 6 bases removed from V and 2 bases from J, the gap between germline ends came to 20 bases. The CDR3 spells CAISLAPGTGTYEQYF. In DNA form, the CDR3 reads TGTGCCATCAGCCTTGCTCCCGGGACGGGAACCTACGAGCAGTACTTC.

Many counts were recorded for this clone. J is TRBJ2-2 and V is TRBV2, with D uncertain. Germline assignment: CDR1 SNHLY and CDR2 FYNNEI. V lost 7 bases and J lost 0, with 6 bases in between. The CDR3 totals 13 residues. The CDR3 nucleotides read TGTGCCAGCACATCACCGAACACCGGGGAGCTGTTTTTT. This sequence encodes CASTSPNTGELFF.

This clone was seen more than once but under ten times. The V and J genes are TRBV5-1 and TRBJ2-5; D assignment may be TRBD1 or TRBD2 (5 bases each). Germline V gene lookup returns CDR1 SGHRS and CDR2 YFSETQ. This CDR3 is 16 amino acids long. The V end was cut by 3 bases, the J end by 0 bases, with 15 bases between. CDR3 in DNA: TGCGCCAGCAGCTCCCTCGGGGCCCAGTACCAAGAGACCCAGTACTTC. Its translation is CASSSLGAQYQETQYF.

The J gene is TRBJ1-4, the V gene TRBV7-6; possible D gene TRBD1, 6 bases. This CDR3 contains 15 residues. Trimming took off 5 bases at V and 4 bases at J, with 14 bases between the two ends. Germline V gene sequence: CDR1 SGHVS, CDR2 FNYEAQ. The CDR3 here is CASSPGGRINEKLFF. CDR3 bases: TGTGCCAGCAGCCCTGGGGGCCGGATTAATGAAAAACTGTTTTTT.

The V and J genes are TRBV28 and TRBJ2-6; 14 nucleotides line up with TRBD2. The CDR3 loop spans 17 amino acids. Unmatched junction bases numbered 5, after V lost 8 bases and J lost 2 bases. Germline-derived CDR1 and CDR2 are MDHEN and SYDVKM. The CDR3 is CASEGLAGVPGANVLTF. DNA for the CDR3: TGTGCCAGCGAGGGACTAGCGGGAGTTCCTGGGGCCAACGTCCTGACTTTC.

The chain joins TRBV11-3 to TRBJ1-2; 8 bases fit TRBD1. V gave up 3 bases and J gave up 5 bases; unmatched junction bases: 5. Germline V lookup: CDR1 SGHNT, CDR2 YENEEA. The CDR3 consists of 14 residues. CDR3 in amino acids: CASSLDRVEYGYTF. The CDR3 region has the DNA TGTGCCAGCAGCTTGGACAGGGTAGAATATGGCTACACCTTC.

V is TRBV5-1 and J is TRBJ2-7; 11 nucleotides match TRBD2. The CDR3 loop spans 15 amino acids. V trimming: 0 bases; J trimming: 6 bases; junction bases outside the gene matches: 5. The germline CDR1 and CDR2 sequences are SGHRS and YFSETQ. Here the CDR3 reads CASSLAGTSGPEQYF. The CDR3 nucleotides read TGCGCCAGCAGCTTGGCCGGGACTAGCGGACCCGAGCAGTACTTC.

V is TRBV12-3 or TRBV12-4 and J is TRBJ2-1, with D possibly TRBD1 on 6 matching bases. This CDR3 is 13 amino acids long. The ends were cut back, 1 base at V and 8 bases at J, with 9 bases in the middle. CDR3 nucleotide sequence: TGTGCCAGCAGTTTAGGGGACATCCATGAGCAGTTCTTC. Amino acid sequence: CASSLGDIHEQFF.

This clone was found once. The chain employs TRBV7-9 and TRBJ1-3; D is unresolved. Deletions cut 3 bases from V and 4 bases from J, with 7 bases between. The CDR3 extends over 13 amino acids. Germline-derived CDR1 and CDR2 are SEHNR and FQNEAQ (reference sequence). The CDR3 sequence is CASSFELGNTIYF. CDR3 nucleotides: TGTGCCAGCAGCTTTGAATTGGGAAACACCATATATTTT.

J is TRBJ1-5 and V is TRBV28; D ambiguous. Germline CDR1 and CDR2: MDHEN and SYDVKM. The CDR3 is 13 residues long. V was trimmed by 6 bases and J by 5 bases, leaving 11 bases between them. The CDR3 coding sequence is TGTGCCAGCAGCCCCCTAGTGTATCAGCCCCAGCATTTT. Its protein product is CASSPLVYQPQHF. Full variable domain (missing parts from reference TRBV28 and TRBJ1-5): DVKVTQSSRYLVKRTGEKVFLECVQDMDHENMFWYRQDPGLGLRLIYFSYDVKMKEKGDIPEGYSVSREKKERFSLILESASTNQTSMYLCASSPLVYQPQHFGDGTRLSIL.

The genes are TRBV27 and TRBJ2-7; the match to TRBD1 covers 7 bases. The CDR3 runs 14 residues. The germline V gene encodes CDR1 MNHEY and CDR2 SMNVEV (reference sequence). V dropped 5 bases and J dropped 4; count of bases not matched to a gene: 8. The CDR3 sequence is CASSPQGKRYEQYF. DNA of the CDR3: TGTGCCAGCAGTCCACAGGGGAAAAGGTACGAGCAGTACTTC.

V and J are TRBV27 and TRBJ2-2; possibly TRBD2 for D (5 bases). CDR3 length: 14 residues. Germline V gene lookup returns CDR1 MNHEY and CDR2 SMNVEV (reference sequence). Trimming shortened V by 5 bases and J by 5 bases, and 12 bases separated the two germline ends. The DNA of the CDR3 is TGTGCCAGCAGTGGACTCCATCGAACCGGGGAGCTGTTTTTT. This sequence encodes CASSGLHRTGELFF.

The chain carries TRBV6-5 and TRBJ2-1; D possibly uses TRBD1 or TRBD2 (6 bases each). V was clipped by 8 bases and J by 8 bases, with 22 bases between them. This CDR3 has 15 residues. CDR1 and CDR2 from the germline V gene are MNHEY and SVGAGI. The CDR3 loop is CASGTTGGTFHEQFF. The DNA of the CDR3 is TGTGCCAGCGGCACCACAGGAGGGACATTCCATGAGCAGTTCTTC.

The rearrangement joins TRBV7-9 to TRBJ1-6, with no clear D. With 4 bases removed from V and 7 bases from J, the gap between germline ends came to 8 bases. Germline CDR1 reads SEHNR; CDR2 reads FQNEAQ (reference sequence). This CDR3 is 13 amino acids long. CDR3 nucleotide sequence: TGTGCCAGCAGCTACGATCCAAATTCACCCCTCCACTTT. Encoded protein: CASSYDPNSPLHF.

The chain is built from TRBV19 and TRBJ2-2, with D tentatively TRBD1 or TRBD2 (5 bases each). CDR3 length: 14 residues. Germline V gene sequence: CDR1 LNHDA, CDR2 SQIVND (reference sequence). Trimming took 7 bases from V and 5 from J, leaving 14 bases between them. CDR3 in DNA: TGTGCCAGTAAGCGGTTTGGGGGTACCGGGGAGCTGTTTTTT. This codes for CASKRFGGTGELFF. Drawing the rest from reference TRBV19 and TRBJ2-2, the complete variable domain is DGGITQSPKYLFRKEGQNVTLSCEQNLNHDAMYWYRQDPGQGLRLIYYSQIVNDFQKGDIAEGYSVSREKKESFPLTVTSAQKNPTAFYLCASKRFGGTGELFFGEGSRLTVL.

The genes are TRBV12-3 or TRBV12-4 and TRBJ2-1; D possibly uses TRBD1 or TRBD2 (6 bases each). V was shortened by 8 bases and J by 0 bases, with 8 bases between the two germline ends. This CDR3 region has 13 residues. The chain's CDR3 is CASGGRSYNEQFF. The DNA of the CDR3 is TGTGCCAGCGGGGGGCGCTCCTACAATGAGCAGTTCTTC.

The chain recombines TRBV4-3 with TRBJ1-2; D remains ambiguous. The CDR3 runs to 14 residues. V was cut by 3 bases and J by 0 bases, with 8 bases left in between. Germline-derived CDR1 and CDR2 are LGHNA and YSLEER. The CDR3 nucleotides read TGCGCCAGCAGCCAGGAGGGCGCTAACTATGGCTACACCTTC. Residues: CASSQEGANYGYTF.

This chain connects TRBV4-3 to TRBJ2-2; 10 nucleotides align to TRBD1. From germline, CDR1 is LGHNA and CDR2 YSLEER. The CDR3 consists of 16 residues. With V trimmed by 1 base and J by 6 bases, 5 bases remained unmatched. CDR3 loop: CASSQAGTGAPGELFF. For the CDR3, the DNA is TGCGCCAGCAGCCAAGCCGGGACAGGGGCCCCCGGGGAGCTGTTTTTT.

The chain recombines TRBV3-1 (or the pseudogene TRBV3-2) with TRBJ1-2, with D unclear. Germline CDR1 and CDR2: LGHDT and YNNKEL (reference sequence). The length of the CDR3 is 15 residues. Trimming removed 0 bases from V and 2 bases from J, with 10 bases in between. CDR3 DNA sequence: TGTGCCAGCAGCCAAGAGGCCGGATACAACTATGGCTACACCTTC. It yields the protein CASSQEAGYNYGYTF.

This sequence joins TRBV18 and TRBJ1-4; no firm D call. CDR1 is KGHSH and CDR2 is LQKENI in the germline V gene. Trimming removed 1 base at V and 4 bases at J, with 1 base between. The CDR3 sequence is 12 residues long. Here the CDR3 DNA reads TGTGCCAGCTCACCACGTAATGAAAAACTGTTTTTT. It specifies CASSPRNEKLFF.